These T cell receptor beta chains were read from a single sample in a study of T-cell reconstitution after alpha-beta-depleted transplantation in children. TCRdb fed the PCR reads into MiXCR, producing one record per CDR3 protein. The table has a few hundred thousand distinct CDR3 sequences, about a tenth seen once. The source material was PBMCs from the stem cell graft donor, sampled from the stem cell graft. Receptor source: a human donor who donated a stem cell graft to a child with acute myeloid leukemia. Both conserved end residues are part of each CDR3. Each record gives: D gene, V gene, J gene, clone size, CDR3 protein, CDR3 DNA. A D gene is named only where the DNA matches it firmly. A row's size may be missing; if present it is once, few, many or a size class.

TRBD2	TRBV5-1	TRBJ2-5	many	CASSLGLAGQETQYF	TGTGCCAGCAGCTTGGGGCTAGCGGGTCAAGAGACCCAGTACTTC
-	TRBV12-3/TRBV12-4	TRBJ1-6	few	CASSLTDNSPLHF	TGTGCCAGCAGTTTAACGGATAATTCACCCCTCCACTTT
TRBD1	TRBV10-3	TRBJ1-1	few	CAIREATGLMNTEAFF	TGTGCCATCAGGGAAGCGACAGGGCTGATGAACACTGAAGCTTTCTTT
TRBD1	TRBV19	TRBJ2-5	many	CASSIGRRGPQETQYF	TGTGCCAGTAGTATTGGACGAAGGGGGCCCCAAGAGACCCAGTACTTC
-	TRBV4-1	TRBJ2-3	few	CASSQDRGLFGVTDTQYF	TGCGCCAGCAGCCAAGATCGTGGTTTGTTCGGGGTCACAGATACGCAGTATTTT
-	TRBV5-1	TRBJ2-2	many	CASTLGAGNTGELFF	TGCGCCAGCACCCTCGGAGCCGGGAACACCGGGGAGCTGTTTTTT
-	TRBV12-3/TRBV12-4	TRBJ2-2	few	CASSFSLVNTGELFF	TGTGCCAGCAGTTTTTCGCTAGTGAACACCGGGGAGCTGTTTTTT
TRBD1	TRBV20-1	TRBJ1-6	many	CSARSGGSTSNSPLHF	TGCAGTGCTAGATCAGGGGGTTCTACGAGTAATTCACCCCTCCACTTT
TRBD1	TRBV5-1	TRBJ1-2	-	CASSLTGQGAIRYGYTF	TGCGCCAGCAGCTTGACGGGACAGGGGGCGATTCGCTATGGCTACACCTTC
-	TRBV4-1	TRBJ2-2	few	CASSQERDTGELFF	TGCGCCAGCAGCCAAGAGAGGGACACCGGGGAGCTGTTTTTT
-	TRBV7-8	TRBJ2-5	many	CASSPDGEETQYF	TGTGCCAGCAGCCCAGACGGAGAAGAGACCCAGTACTTC
-	TRBV9	TRBJ2-2	few	CASSRLERAGELFF	TGTGCCAGCAGCAGACTGGAGAGGGCCGGGGAGCTGTTTTTT
-	TRBV25-1	TRBJ2-5	-	CASSLLSVETQYF	TGTGCCAGCAGTCTTCTGTCCGTGGAGACCCAGTACTTC
TRBD1	TRBV6-1	TRBJ1-3	many	CASSGGTGRGNTIYF	TGTGCCAGCAGTGGAGGGACAGGGAGGGGAAACACCATATATTTT
-	TRBV6-2/TRBV6-3	TRBJ2-3	few	CASRGDLTDTQYF	TGTGCCAGCAGAGGGGACCTCACAGATACGCAGTATTTT
TRBD1	TRBV29-1	TRBJ2-1	many	CSASGQGAGEQFF	TGCAGCGCTTCGGGACAGGGGGCTGGTGAGCAGTTCTTC
-	TRBV5-6	TRBJ1-4	many	CASSLARRVSEKLFF	TGTGCCAGCAGCTTGGCCAGGAGAGTGTCTGAAAAACTGTTTTTT
-	TRBV12-3/TRBV12-4	TRBJ2-1	few	CASKTRNNEQFF	TGTGCCAGCAAGACTAGGAACAATGAGCAGTTCTTC
TRBD2	TRBV5-6	TRBJ2-7	-	CAMGPGTSGSKQYF	TGTGCCATGGGCCCCGGGACTAGCGGGAGTAAGCAGTACTTC
-	TRBV20-1	TRBJ2-3	many	CSASLTRGGTDTQYF	TGCAGTGCTAGCTTAACCCGGGGAGGCACAGATACGCAGTATTTT
TRBD2	TRBV7-2	TRBJ2-1	-	CASSRDYHNEQFF	TGTGCCAGCAGCCGGGACTACCACAATGAGCAGTTCTTC
-	TRBV29-1	TRBJ2-5	many	CSAAGKRETQYF	TGCAGCGCGGCCGGGAAGCGGGAGACCCAGTACTTC
TRBD2	TRBV29-1	TRBJ2-1	few	CSVEVTSGGNEQFF	TGCAGCGTTGAGGTGACTAGCGGGGGAAATGAGCAGTTCTTC
-	TRBV15	TRBJ2-1	once	CATSRHELLTEQFF	TGTGCCACCAGCAGACATGAGTTACTAACTGAGCAGTTCTTC
TRBD1	TRBV20-1	TRBJ2-5	few	CSARRARQGAETQYF	TGCAGTGCTAGGCGGGCCCGGCAGGGGGCAGAGACCCAGTACTTC
TRBD2	TRBV6-1	TRBJ2-5	-	CASSSRTSGETQYF	TGTGCCAGCAGCTCAAGGACTAGCGGAGAGACCCAGTACTTC
TRBD2	TRBV2	TRBJ2-2	-	CASSPGLAWGQNTGELFF	TGTGCCAGCAGTCCCGGACTAGCGTGGGGCCAGAACACCGGGGAGCTGTTTTTT
-	TRBV12-3/TRBV12-4	TRBJ1-3	many	CAVRDDRKGNTIYF	TGTGCCGTACGAGATGACAGAAAAGGAAACACCATATATTTT
-	TRBV5-1	TRBJ1-1	many	CASSARGPNTEAFF	TGCGCCAGCAGCGCCCGGGGCCCGAACACTGAAGCTTTCTTT
TRBD2	TRBV5-6	TRBJ2-7	-	CASSTLPQVREVYEQYF	TGTGCCAGCAGCACCCTCCCCCAGGTGCGGGAGGTATACGAGCAGTACTTC
TRBD2	TRBV5-1	TRBJ2-5	-	CASSPVLAGGETQYF	TGCGCCAGCAGCCCTGTTTTAGCGGGAGGGGAGACCCAGTACTTC
TRBD1	TRBV5-1	TRBJ2-5	many	CASSPGQTKETQYF	TGCGCCAGCAGCCCGGGACAGACTAAAGAGACCCAGTACTTC
TRBD2	TRBV4-1	TRBJ2-1	once	CASSHPGLAGGSYNDQFF	TGCGCCAGCAGCCATCCGGGACTAGCGGGAGGGTCTTACAATGACCAGTTCTTC
-	TRBV12-3/TRBV12-4	TRBJ1-1	few	CASSLRAANTEAFF	TGTGCCAGCAGTTTACGTGCAGCGAACACTGAAGCTTTCTTT
TRBD1	TRBV7-2	TRBJ1-5	-	CASSLGADRGVQPQHF	TGTGCCAGCAGCCTGGGGGCGGACAGGGGGGTTCAGCCCCAGCATTTT
-	TRBV5-1	TRBJ2-3	many	CASSLGRGPSTDTQYF	TGCGCCAGCAGCTTGGGGCGGGGACCTAGCACAGATACGCAGTATTTT
-	TRBV20-1	TRBJ1-1	-	CSAVRGANTEAFF	TGCAGTGCTGTAAGGGGTGCGAACACTGAAGCTTTCTTT
-	TRBV30	TRBJ2-7	-	CAWSDLGGEQYF	TGTGCCTGGAGTGATTTGGGTGGCGAGCAGTACTTC
-	TRBV12-3/TRBV12-4	TRBJ1-1	-	CASSLQGWIAEAFF	TGTGCCAGCAGTTTACAGGGTTGGATAGCTGAAGCTTTCTTT
TRBD1	TRBV5-1	TRBJ2-2	-	CASSRDRQGELFF	TGCGCCAGCAGCAGGGACAGGCAAGGGGAGCTGTTTTTT
TRBD1	TRBV9	TRBJ2-2	-	CASSVQTGQNTGELFF	TGTGCCAGCAGCGTCCAGACAGGGCAGAACACCGGGGAGCTGTTTTTT
TRBD1	TRBV18	TRBJ1-6	few	CASHRQGGNSPLHF	TGTGCCAGCCATCGACAGGGGGGTAATTCACCCCTCCACTTT
-	TRBV25-1	TRBJ2-3	many	CASSEASTDTQYF	TGTGCCAGCAGTGAGGCTTCCACAGATACGCAGTATTTT
-	TRBV10-3	TRBJ2-1	many	CAISELGLGAHEQFF	TGTGCCATCAGTGAGCTGGGACTGGGGGCCCATGAGCAGTTCTTC
-	TRBV15	TRBJ2-3	few	CATSRPPGETQYF	TGTGCCACCAGCAGACCGCCGGGAGAAACGCAGTATTTT